This is a list of T cell receptor beta chains from one sample in a study of spatial heterogeneity in lung cancer. One entry per CDR3 protein results from TCRdb running MiXCR on the 5' RACE reads. Of 6,000 to 8,000 distinct CDR3 sequences detected, roughly 7% appear once; the ten largest clones hold under 8.5%. Sequences were derived from lung tumor tissue, sampled at surgery. The origin of the receptors is a male donor with early-stage non-small cell lung cancer. Each CDR3 is given with its conserved first and last residue. D genes are given only for firm matches. Rows may omit the clone size; those that give it use once, few, many or a size class.

V	length	J	D	size	CDR3	DNA
TRBV29-1	14	TRBJ2-7	TRBD2	NA	CSVDKGGSLYEQYF	TGCAGCGTTGACAAGGGAGGGAGCCTCTACGAGCAGTACTTC
TRBV29-1	12	TRBJ1-5	NA	many	CSVGDFNQPQHF	TGCAGCGTTGGAGATTTCAATCAGCCCCAGCATTTT
TRBV7-2	13	TRBJ2-7	NA	few	CASRPAGSYEQYF	TGTGCCAGCAGACCCGCGGGCTCCTACGAGCAGTACTTC
TRBV28	14	TRBJ1-5	NA	medium-sized	CASIKGGEYQPQHF	TGTGCCAGCATCAAAGGAGGGGAATATCAGCCCCAGCATTTT
TRBV28	13	TRBJ1-3	NA	many	CASSPPGGNTIYF	TGTGCCAGCTCACCCCCCGGTGGAAACACCATATATTTT
TRBV18	14	TRBJ1-5	TRBD1	many	CASSPDRGNQPQHF	TGTGCCAGCTCACCGGACAGGGGCAATCAGCCCCAGCATTTT
TRBV2	14	TRBJ1-3	NA	few	CASISAWFGNTIYF	TGTGCCAGCATCTCCGCATGGTTTGGAAACACCATATATTTT
TRBV3-1	15	TRBJ2-3	NA	NA	CASSPDETRADTQYF	TGTGCCAGCAGCCCCGACGAGACGCGGGCAGATACGCAGTATTTT
TRBV15	16	TRBJ2-3	TRBD2	many	CATSRDGLAGADTQYF	TGTGCCACCAGCAGAGATGGGCTAGCGGGAGCAGATACGCAGTATTTT
TRBV5-1	13	TRBJ2-5	NA	medium-sized	CASSVGQRETQYF	TGCGCCAGCAGCGTGGGACAACGAGAGACCCAGTACTTC
TRBV9	19	TRBJ2-1	TRBD2	few	CASSVEGLAGVGSYNEQFF	TGTGCCAGCAGCGTAGAGGGACTAGCGGGAGTGGGCTCCTACAATGAGCAGTTCTTC
TRBV7-2	14	TRBJ2-1	NA	NA	CASSFGNTNNEQFF	TGTGCCAGCAGCTTCGGGAACACCAACAATGAGCAGTTCTTC
TRBV28	16	TRBJ2-1	TRBD2	NA	CASSLSTSGSHNEQFF	TGTGCCAGCAGTTTATCAACTAGCGGGAGCCACAATGAGCAGTTCTTC
TRBV20-1	14	TRBJ1-4	NA	medium-sized	CSARDRGIGEKLFF	TGCAGTGCTAGAGATCGGGGGATAGGTGAAAAACTGTTTTTT
TRBV2	13	TRBJ2-2	NA	many	CASRGPGTGELFF	TGTGCCAGCAGAGGACCGGGGACCGGGGAGCTGTTTTTT
TRBV19	14	TRBJ2-1	TRBD1	many	CASSRTGGPNEQFF	TGTGCCAGTAGTAGGACAGGGGGGCCCAATGAGCAGTTCTTC
TRBV7-9	14	TRBJ2-7	NA	many	CASSLRTPWDEQYF	TGTGCCAGCAGCCTACGTACCCCTTGGGACGAGCAGTACTTC
TRBV4-1	16	TRBJ1-1	NA	NA	CASTREGGNMNTEAFF	TGCGCCAGCACCAGGGAGGGGGGTAACATGAACACTGAAGCTTTCTTT
TRBV28	15	TRBJ1-5	NA	medium-sized	CASSLWGGSNQPQHF	TGTGCCAGCAGTCTTTGGGGAGGCAGCAATCAGCCCCAGCATTTT
TRBV27	13	TRBJ2-7	TRBD1	NA	CASRRQGSYEQYF	TGTGCCAGCAGACGACAGGGGTCCTACGAGCAGTACTTC
TRBV3-1	12	TRBJ2-7	TRBD1	medium-sized	CASSQAGTGPHF	TGTGCCAGCAGCCAAGCCGGGACAGGGCCACACTTC
TRBV7-1	16	TRBJ1-3	NA	NA	CASSSSQSVSGNTIYF	TGTGCCAGCAGCTCTTCCCAATCCGTTTCTGGAAACACCATATATTTT